This is a list of T cell receptor beta chains from one sample in a study of shared clonotypes between healthy human individuals. Only in-frame clones appear in the TCRdb table, and some are missing; sequencing was by immunoSEQ multiplex PCR. The sample lists about 2 million clones; 95% were seen once. Sequencing was carried out using naive CD4+ T cells sorted from blood. These receptors all stem from a man aged 18 to 29 in good health. Both conserved end residues are part of each CDR3. D genes are given only for firm matches. Rows give clone size only sometimes, using once, few, many, or a class for an expanded clone.

V	D	J	size	DNA	CDR3
TRBV27	-	TRBJ2-7	-	TGTGCCAGCAGTTTAGCCGGGACCCTCGGAGGGGAGCAGTACTTC	CASSLAGTLGGEQYF
TRBV11-1	-	TRBJ2-3	-	TGTGCCAGCAGCCCCGGATCAACAGATACGCAGTATTTT	CASSPGSTDTQYF
TRBV6-5	-	TRBJ2-3	-	TGTGCCAGCAGGAGGGCAGATACGCAGTATTTT	CASRRADTQYF
TRBV25-1	-	TRBJ1-1	-	TGTGCCAGCAATACCAACACTGAAGCTTTCTTT	CASNTNTEAFF
TRBV6-5	-	TRBJ1-2	-	TGTGCCAGCAGTTACGGCTATGGCTACACCTTC	CASSYGYGYTF
TRBV6-6	-	TRBJ1-1	-	TGTGCCAGCAGTTACTCGATCGGGGGCACTGAAGCTTTCTTT	CASSYSIGGTEAFF
TRBV18	TRBD1	TRBJ2-5	-	TGTGCCAGCTCACCAACGACAGGGTCGAAAGAGACCCAGTACTTC	CASSPTTGSKETQYF
TRBV15	-	TRBJ1-1	-	TGTGCCACCAGCAGAATACCGTGGCAGGAACAGACTGAAGCTTTCTTT	CATSRIPWQEQTEAFF
TRBV7-8	-	TRBJ1-5	once	TGTGCCAGCAGCCCCGCCGGTTATCAGCCCCAGCATTTT	CASSPAGYQPQHF
TRBV2	-	TRBJ1-2	-	TGTGCCAGTTCAGGGGCCTTTGTCTATGGCTACACCTTC	CASSGAFVYGYTF
TRBV19	-	TRBJ1-2	-	TGTGCCAGTATCCCTGGGAGATCCCCGGTCTATGGCTACACCTTC	CASIPGRSPVYGYTF
TRBV30	-	TRBJ1-4	once	TGTGCCTGGAGTCCACCACCGGGACGGCCAAATGAAAAACTGTTTTTT	CAWSPPPGRPNEKLFF
TRBV7-8	TRBD1	TRBJ2-5	once	TGTGCCAGCAGCTTGAGGGGGCCTGAGACCCAGTACTTC	CASSLRGPETQYF
TRBV4-3	-	TRBJ2-7	-	TGCGCCAGCAGCCAAGCGGGGGAGCAGTACTTC	CASSQAGEQYF
TRBV6-4	-	TRBJ2-3	-	TGTGCCAGCAGTGACGGGGGAGCGGACACAGATACGCAGTATTTT	CASSDGGADTDTQYF
TRBV30	TRBD1	TRBJ2-5	-	TGTGCCTGGAGGCGACAGGGCTCGGCTATGTGGACCCAGTACTTC	CAWRRQGSAMWTQYF
TRBV30	-	TRBJ2-2	-	TGTGCCTGGAGTATCCTAAACACCGGGGAGCTGTTTTTT	CAWSILNTGELFF
TRBV5-1	-	TRBJ2-7	-	TGCGCCAGCAGCCCCCGCGGCAATTCCTACTCCTACGAGCAGTACTTC	CASSPRGNSYSYEQYF
TRBV5-1	TRBD1	TRBJ2-2	-	TGCGCCAGCAACCCGGGACAGGGGAAGAACGGGGAGCTGTTTTTT	CASNPGQGKNGELFF
TRBV6-1	TRBD1	TRBJ1-5	-	TGTGCCAGCAGTGAAGGGGACAGGGGAGATCAGCCCCAGCATTTT	CASSEGDRGDQPQHF
TRBV11-2	TRBD1	TRBJ2-2	once	TGTGCCAGCAGCATCCGGGACAGGGGTACCGGGGAGCTGTTTTTT	CASSIRDRGTGELFF
TRBV2	-	TRBJ1-5	-	TGTGCCAGCAGTGAAGAAACGGCCTCGAATCAGCCCCAGCATTTT	CASSEETASNQPQHF
TRBV2	-	TRBJ2-7	-	TGTGCCAGCAGTGAGGGGTCCTACGAGCAGTACTTC	CASSEGSYEQYF
TRBV5-6	TRBD1	TRBJ2-7	-	TGTGCCAGCAGCCAGGGACAGGGTGTCTACGAGCAGTACTTC	CASSQGQGVYEQYF
TRBV7-2	-	TRBJ2-7	-	TGTGCCAGCAGCTTACCCAGAGCGACGGGGGAGCAGTACTTC	CASSLPRATGEQYF
TRBV21-1	-	TRBJ1-6	-	TGTGCCAGCAGGCGGCGCTTGGGCTCCTATAATTCACCCCTCCACTTT	CASRRRLGSYNSPLHF
TRBV7-2	TRBD2	TRBJ2-7	-	TGTGCCAGCAGCTTTCGCGCGGGAGGTGTCTCCTACGAGCAGTACTTC	CASSFRAGGVSYEQYF